This record looks at one T cell receptor (beta chain) sequence and its context. These data originate in a study of blood T cell repertoires in COVID-19. The wider study: Specimens from acute and convalescent COVID-19 originated in the United States, Italy and Spain. T cells, B-cell-depleted T cells, or PBMCs provided the cDNA or gDNA that served as material.

Germline CDR1 and CDR2: SGHTA and FQGNSA. The CDR3 contains 11 residues. V was cut by 5 bases and J by 4 bases, with 6 bases left in between. In the source study's methods: It was from reference gene primer amplification that nucleated cell counts were estimated. Sequenced by immunoSEQ multiplex PCR; TCRdb stores in-frame clones only, minus some. That table furnishes V, J and clone size, whereas the DNA furnished D and trimming. The sample lists roughly 160,000 clones, around 83% seen once, with roughly 19% in the top ten. The V gene is TRBV7-2, the J gene TRBJ2-7; a possible D gene is TRBD2 (5 bases). The sequencing input was peripheral blood. This receptor was obtained from a woman in her seventies who had recovered from COVID-19. The CDR3 sequence is CASSRGYEQYF. CDR3 DNA: TGTGCCAGCAGCCGGGGTTACGAGCAGTACTTC.